This T cell receptor (beta chain) was found in a study of T cells after yellow fever vaccination. Whole-study results and caveats: Contamination of FACS-sorted repertoires by abundant clonotypes from the bulk population could occur.

TCRdb analysed the 5' RACE reads with MiXCR anew, one entry per CDR3 protein. The sample has a few hundred thousand distinct CDR3 sequences; around 8.1% are singletons. This clonotype turned up a few times. Its specificity is unknown. V was pared by 4 bases and J by 7 bases, with 9 bases between. CDR3 size: 12 residues. Germline CDR1 is SGHKS and CDR2 is YYEKEE (reference sequence). The receptor was derived from a man aged 18-30 years who received the YFV17D yellow fever vaccine. V gene TRBV5-5 combines with J gene TRBJ2-1, with D possibly TRBD1 on 6 matching bases. This specimen was PBMCs, taken around 45 days after the first yellow fever vaccination. The CDR3 region is CASSHDRNEQFF. CDR3 nucleotide sequence: TGTGCCAGCAGCCACGACAGGAATGAGCAGTTCTTC.